This TCR beta chain came from a study of blood T cell repertoires in COVID-19. Overall study: Sites in the United States, Italy and Spain provided acute and convalescent COVID-19 samples. The cDNA or gDNA used as material had been derived from T cells, B-cell-depleted T cells, or PBMCs.

In the authors' methods: By means of reference gene primer amplification, nucleated cell counts were estimated. Profiling relied on immunoSEQ multiplex PCR, and the TCRdb table lists in-frame clones only, not all of them. For V, J and clone size, that table is used; D and trimming come from the DNA. This repertoire shows fewer than 250,000 clones, roughly 86% found once; its top ten account for 4.5% to 5.5%. The CDR3 loop spans 15 amino acids. Germline V gene data show CDR1 as LGHDT and CDR2 as YNNKEL (reference sequence). Trimming shortened V by 1 base and J by 2 bases, and 8 bases separated the two germline ends.

The specimen was peripheral blood. The receptor comes from a woman between 65 and 79 years old with active or convalescent COVID-19. The chain joins TRBV3-1 (or the pseudogene TRBV3-2) to TRBJ2-2; D remains ambiguous. The CDR3 here is CASSQVRSNTGELFF. The CDR3 DNA reads as TGTGCCAGCAGCCAAGTTAGGAGCAACACCGGGGAGCTGTTTTTT.